This TCR beta chain originates from a study of T cells in localized non-small cell lung cancer. The length of the CDR3 is 15 residues. Trimming took off 3 bases at V and 3 bases at J, with 12 bases between the two ends. Germline CDR1 reads MNHNS; CDR2 reads SASEGT. In regard to this clone: Its antigen is not identified.

Clones were sequenced by immunoSEQ multiplex PCR, and TCRdb holds only the in-frame ones, with some missing. The sample lists tens of thousands of clones, 70% to 90% occurring once. Overall study results and limits: With higher T cell density in blood came longer overall survival. Because sequencing included only one region (of the tumor), heterogeneity remains possible. Appearing in adjacent lung were a median about 60 of the top 100 tumor clones. Adjacent uninvolved lung had the highest clonality, suggesting focused antigen responses.

The sequence came from a woman aged 35-70 years with stage I lung adenocarcinoma. The sequencing used peripheral blood, collected before any cancer treatment. The chain carries TRBV6-1 and TRBJ2-1; tentative D call: TRBD2 (6 bases). The CDR3 loop is CASSDGDLGYNEQFF. In DNA, the CDR3 is TGTGCCAGCAGTGATGGGGACTTGGGCTACAATGAGCAGTTCTTC.